This TCR beta chain came from a study of blood T cell repertoires in COVID-19. Study-level background: The study drew acute and convalescent COVID-19 samples from the United States, Italy and Spain. The analysed material was cDNA or gDNA that came from T cells, B-cell-depleted T cells, or PBMCs.

As originally analysed: Reference gene primer amplification in the assay estimated nucleated cell counts. Produced via immunoSEQ multiplex PCR; TCRdb's table is partial and in-frame only. That table is the source of V, J and clone size, and D and trimming were worked out from the DNA. The sample gives some 65,000 clones, around nine tenths of which show up once; roughly 1.3% is in the top ten. The sequence was obtained from a man in his 60s with acute or convalescent COVID-19. The sample comprised peripheral blood.

The CDR3 spells CASSLETGGSPLHF. Written as DNA, the CDR3 is TGCGCCAGCAGCTTGGAAACAGGGGGCTCACCCCTCCACTTT. This chain connects TRBV5-1 to TRBJ1-6, with TRBD1 matching 9 bases. Germline trimming cut 0 bases from V and 10 bases from J; bases unmatched to any gene: 2. CDR1 is SGHRS and CDR2 is YFSETQ in the germline V gene. The CDR3 consists of 14 residues. The whole variable domain, remainder taken from reference TRBV5-1 and TRBJ1-6, is KAGVTQTPRYLIKTRGQQVTLSCSPISGHRSVSWYQQTPGQGLQFLFEYFSETQRNKGNFPGRFSGRQFSNSRSEMNVSTLELGDSALYLCASSLETGGSPLHFGNGTRLTVT.